The next 2 T cell receptor beta chains were all read from a single sample in a study of OX40 agonist ivuxolimab in advanced cancers. Generated by immunoSEQ multiplex PCR, the TCRdb table keeps only in-frame clones and is missing some. Altogether around 53,000 clones are present, less than 90% being singletons, with the ten largest covering about 0.65%. Material: CD4+ or CD8+ T cells sorted from blood, obtained in a trial of the OX40 agonist ivuxolimab. Receptor source: an adult with an advanced solid tumor such as melanoma, head and neck, liver or kidney cancer.

The rearrangement uses TRBV5-1 and TRBJ2-1, with D unresolved. Germline loops: CDR1 SGHRS, CDR2 YFSETQ. The V gene lost 4 bases and the J gene lost 0 bases, with 11 bases spanning the gap. The CDR3 is 15 residues long. CDR3 sequence reads: CASSLNPSSYNEQFF. CDR3 nucleotide sequence: TGCGCCAGCAGCCTAAACCCGAGCTCCTACAATGAGCAGTTCTTC.

This chain links TRBV5-5 with TRBJ1-2, with 9 positions matching TRBD1. The V gene end was trimmed by 3 bases and the J gene end by 0 bases; junction bases not matched to a gene: 3. CDR3 length equals 15 residues. Per the germline V gene, CDR1 is SGHKS and CDR2 is YYEKEE (reference sequence). CDR3 amino acids: CASSWDREANYGYTF. The CDR3 bases are TGTGCCAGCAGCTGGGACAGGGAAGCTAACTATGGCTACACCTTC. The full variable domain, rest sourced from reference TRBV5-5 and TRBJ1-2, is DAGVTQSPTHLIKTRGQQVTLRCSPISGHKSVSWYQQVLGQGPQFIFQYYEKEERGRGNFPDRFSARQFPNYSSELNVNALLLGDSALYLCASSWDREANYGYTFGSGTRLTVV.